This TCR beta chain emerged from a study of T cells in Graves' hyperthyroidism and ophthalmopathy. At the level of the study: Peripheral blood was taken when the disease was first diagnosed, before any treatment began.

This clonotype was recorded a few times. Its antigen remains unknown. Study conclusions and caveats: A model built on 13 V-J features separated ophthalmopathy from stable hyperthyroidism. The model identified upcoming ophthalmopathy a median about six months ahead of onset.

This CDR3 is built from 13 residues. Germline loops: CDR1 KGHSH, CDR2 LQKENI. The V end was cut by 6 bases, the J end by 7 bases, with 16 bases between. In patients aged 18 to 65, hyperthyroidism was newly diagnosed, with duration under 2 months. RNA transcripts were the template for amplifying TCR beta CDR3 regions. The HTBI set primed first-round TCR CDR3 RT-PCR. TCRdb fed the multiplex PCR reads into MiXCR, producing one record per CDR3 protein. The repertoire has 300,000 to 450,000 distinct CDR3 sequences, around 14% of them found once; the top ten carry approximately 10%. The specimen sequenced was blood. The rearrangement joins TRBV18 to TRBJ2-7; D is perhaps TRBD1 or TRBD2 (7 bases each). This TCR derives from a woman aged 55-69 years with Graves' hyperthyroidism. CDR3 in amino acids: CASSSGGGDEQYF. DNA of the CDR3: TGTGCCAGCTCCTCAGGGGGGGGCGATGAGCAGTACTTC. The variable domain in full, with the rest retrieved from reference TRBV18 and TRBJ2-7, is NAGVMQNPRHLVRRRGQEARLRCSPMKGHSHVYWYRQLPEEGLKFMVYLQKENIIDESGMPKERFSAEFPKEGPSILRIQQVVRGDSAAYFCASSSGGGDEQYFGPGTRLTVT.